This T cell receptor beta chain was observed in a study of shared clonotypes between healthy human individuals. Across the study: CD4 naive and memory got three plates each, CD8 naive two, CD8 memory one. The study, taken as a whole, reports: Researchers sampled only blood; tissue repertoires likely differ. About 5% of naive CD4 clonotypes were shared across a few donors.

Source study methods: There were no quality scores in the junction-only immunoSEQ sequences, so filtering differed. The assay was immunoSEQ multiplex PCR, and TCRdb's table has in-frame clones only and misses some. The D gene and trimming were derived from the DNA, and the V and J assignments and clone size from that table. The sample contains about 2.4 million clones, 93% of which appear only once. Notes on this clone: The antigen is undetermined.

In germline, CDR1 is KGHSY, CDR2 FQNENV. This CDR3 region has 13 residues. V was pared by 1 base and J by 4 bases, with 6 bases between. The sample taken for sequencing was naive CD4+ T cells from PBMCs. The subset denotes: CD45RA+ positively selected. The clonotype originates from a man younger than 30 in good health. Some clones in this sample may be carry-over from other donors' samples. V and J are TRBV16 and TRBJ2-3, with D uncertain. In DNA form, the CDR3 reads TGTGCCAGCAGCCAATTCAACGCAGATACGCAGTATTTT. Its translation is CASSQFNADTQYF.